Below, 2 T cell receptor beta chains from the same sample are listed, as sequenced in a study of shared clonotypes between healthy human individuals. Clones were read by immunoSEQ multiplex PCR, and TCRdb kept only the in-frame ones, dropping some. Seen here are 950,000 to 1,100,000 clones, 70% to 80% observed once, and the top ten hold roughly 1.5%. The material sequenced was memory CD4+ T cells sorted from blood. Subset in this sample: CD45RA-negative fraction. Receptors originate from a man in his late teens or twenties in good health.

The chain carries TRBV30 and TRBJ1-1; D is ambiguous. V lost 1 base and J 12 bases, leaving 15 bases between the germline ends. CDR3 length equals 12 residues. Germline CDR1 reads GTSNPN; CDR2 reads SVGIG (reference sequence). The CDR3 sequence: CAWSASAPFPFF. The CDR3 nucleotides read TGTGCCTGGAGTGCCTCGGCCCCGTTTCCTTTCTTT.

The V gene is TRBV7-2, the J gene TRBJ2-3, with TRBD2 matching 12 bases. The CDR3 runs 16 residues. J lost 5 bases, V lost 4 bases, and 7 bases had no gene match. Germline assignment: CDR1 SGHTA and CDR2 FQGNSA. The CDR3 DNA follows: TGTGCCAGCAGCTCGAGGCTAGCGGGAGGGGGAGATACGCAGTATTTT. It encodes CASSSRLAGGGDTQYF.